The present entry profiles one TCR beta chain with its context. As yet, its antigen is unknown. The data are from a study of cytomegalovirus exposure and HLA in healthy donors. Findings of the study overall: It was in a later analysis that TCR association rates were seen to vary by HLA locus, highest for DRB1 and lowest for HLA-C.

The PCR used 60 Vbeta and 13 Jbeta primers. Method: immunoSEQ multiplex PCR; TCRdb's copy keeps in-frame clones and lacks some. The sample yields approximately 150,000 clones, roughly 77% seen once. CDR3 length: 15 amino acids. Germline V CDR1 and CDR2: MDHEN, SYDVKM. The receptor was derived from a male donor in good health and CMV-seronegative. The chain employs TRBV28 and TRBJ2-5; 13 bases map to TRBD2. The end of the DNA fits TRBJ2-7 better, so the J call may be wrong. Source material: PBMCs. The CDR3 here is CASRLAGGRVYEQYF. The DNA of the CDR3 is TGTGCCAGCAGACTAGCGGGAGGGCGAGTCTACGAGCAGTACTTC.